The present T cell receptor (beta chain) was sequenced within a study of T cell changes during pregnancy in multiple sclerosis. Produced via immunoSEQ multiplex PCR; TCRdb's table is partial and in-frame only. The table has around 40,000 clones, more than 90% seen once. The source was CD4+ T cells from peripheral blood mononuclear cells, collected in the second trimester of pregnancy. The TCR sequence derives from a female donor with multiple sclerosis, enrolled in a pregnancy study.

The CDR3 is CASSWAGVVTQYF. In DNA, the CDR3 is TGTGCCAGCAGTTGGGCGGGAGTCGTGACCCAGTACTTC. The chain carries TRBV28 and TRBJ2-5; TRBD2 matches 7 bases. Germline CDR1 and CDR2: MDHEN and SYDVKM. V shed 4 bases and J 7 bases; nucleotides not matched to a gene: 6. The CDR3 is 13 residues long.